The 6 T cell receptor beta chains presented below share a single source sample, sequenced in a study of T-cell memory formation after mild COVID-19. A single record per CDR3 protein comes from TCRdb applying MiXCR to the 5' RACE reads. The profile shows a few hundred thousand distinct CDR3 sequences, 18% of them singletons. The specimen sequenced was PBMCs or a T cell subset sorted from them (not recorded which). The receptor set was obtained from a young man who had mild COVID-19 (a few samples of this study predate the infection). Cell type and time point are not known.

This clonotype was counted between two and nine times. CDR3 sequence: CASSSPGRGRGTGELFF. The CDR3 nucleotides are TGTGCCAGCAGTTCCCCCGGGAGGGGGCGCGGGACCGGGGAGCTGTTTTTT. This chain joins TRBV6-5 and TRBJ2-2; D is possibly TRBD2 (8 bases). The germline gives CDR1 MNHEY, CDR2 SVGAGI. The CDR3 consists of 17 residues. Trimming left V 4 bases short and J 5 bases short, with 20 bases between.

This clonotype was picked up a small number of times. The V gene is TRBV27, the J gene TRBJ1-1, with 7 bases matching TRBD1. This CDR3 spans 13 amino acids. The V segment lost 6 bases and the J segment 8 bases; nucleotides outside the gene matches: 9. Germline V lookup: CDR1 MNHEY, CDR2 SMNVEV (reference sequence). Here the CDR3 DNA reads TGTGCCAGCAGCCTCGATCGACAGGGCGAAGCTTTCTTT. It codes for CASSLDRQGEAFF.

The sample holds a few counts of this clonotype. The rearrangement joins TRBV27 to TRBJ1-5, with 8 nucleotides matching TRBD1. The junction had 3 bases not matched to a gene; V was cut back by 7 bases and J by 7 bases. This CDR3 has 12 amino acids. CDR1 MNHEY and CDR2 SMNVEV come from the germline V gene (reference sequence). The CDR3 DNA reads TGTGCCAGCAAGACAGGGGTCCAGCCCCAGCATTTT. It encodes CASKTGVQPQHF.

Ten or more counts support this clonotype. The chain couples TRBV4-3 to TRBJ2-3; TRBD2 aligns across 7 bases. Germline V gene lookup returns CDR1 LGHNA and CDR2 YSLEER. Germline trimming cut 0 bases from V and 1 base from J; bases unmatched to any gene: 1. The CDR3 is made up of 15 amino acids. The CDR3 DNA reads as TGCGCCAGCAGCCAAGATGGGGGGGGCACAGATACGCAGTATTTT. Amino acids: CASSQDGGGTDTQYF.

This clonotype has more than one count but fewer than ten. The chain uses TRBV24-1 and TRBJ2-4; D possibly matches TRBD1 or TRBD2 (5 bases each). In germline, CDR1 is KGHDR, CDR2 SFDVKD. The CDR3 is made up of 17 amino acids. Trimming pared 4 bases from V and 0 bases from J, leaving 15 bases between. For the CDR3, the DNA is TGTGCCACCAGTGAATCCCCGGGACGGTTAGCCAAAAACATTCAGTACTTC. This gives the protein CATSESPGRLAKNIQYF.

The chain joins TRBV18 to TRBJ1-2; D may be TRBD1 (5 bases). The CDR3 sequence is 13 residues long. Per the germline V gene, CDR1 is KGHSH and CDR2 is LQKENI. The V end was cut by 2 bases, the J end by 4 bases, with 8 bases between. The CDR3 DNA follows: TGTGCCAGCTCACCAGGAGGGGTCTATGGCTACACCTTC. Protein: CASSPGGVYGYTF.